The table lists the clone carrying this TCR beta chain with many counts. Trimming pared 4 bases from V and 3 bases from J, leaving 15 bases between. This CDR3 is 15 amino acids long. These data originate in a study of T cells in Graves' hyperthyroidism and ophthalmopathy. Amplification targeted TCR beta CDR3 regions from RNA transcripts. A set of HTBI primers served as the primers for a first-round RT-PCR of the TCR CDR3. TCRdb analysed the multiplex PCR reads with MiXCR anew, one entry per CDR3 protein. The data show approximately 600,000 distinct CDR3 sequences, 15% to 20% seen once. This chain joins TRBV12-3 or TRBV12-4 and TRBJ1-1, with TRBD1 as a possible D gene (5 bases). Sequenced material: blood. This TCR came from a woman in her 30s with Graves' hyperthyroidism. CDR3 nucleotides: TGTGCCAGCAGTTCAGGGTCGTGGGAGCACACTGAAGCTTTCTTT. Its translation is CASSSGSWEHTEAFF.